The 5 T cell receptor beta chains listed next were all sequenced from one sample in a study of metastatic and nonmetastatic thyroid tumors. The entire patient cohort was treatment-naive prior to thyroid surgery. TCRdb re-analyzed the PCR reads through MiXCR. The sample includes 15,000 to 20,000 clones, 22% of them seen just once. The sample taken for sequencing was adjacent normal tissue. The receptors shown here come from a female donor with papillary thyroid cancer or a benign thyroid nodule (not recorded which). Some clones in this sample may be carry-over from other donors' samples.

This rearrangement joins TRBV20-1 to TRBJ2-1; 12 positions match TRBD2. The CDR3 consists of 15 residues. Per the germline V gene, CDR1 is DFQATT and CDR2 is SNEGSKA (reference sequence). The trim removed 4 bases at V and 8 bases at J, leaving 9 bases unmatched. The CDR3 reads CSANNLAGGPDEQFF. The CDR3 DNA sequence: TGCAGTGCTAACAATCTAGCGGGAGGGCCAGATGAGCAGTTCTTC.

This chain uses TRBV20-1 with TRBJ1-1; the match to TRBD1 covers 9 bases. The CDR3 length is 14 residues. CDR1 is DFQATT, CDR2 SNEGSKA, per germline (reference sequence). V lost 1 base to trimming and J lost 5 bases; unmatched junction nucleotides: 5. In DNA, the CDR3 is TGCAGTGCTAGAGTCCCGACAGGGGGAACTGAAGCTTTCTTT. Translation: CSARVPTGGTEAFF.

This clone was seen only a few times. The chain joins TRBV18 to TRBJ2-2; D call uncertain. The CDR3 has 15 residues. From germline, CDR1 is KGHSH and CDR2 LQKENI. Deletions cut 3 bases from V and 6 bases from J, with 14 bases between. CDR3 in amino acids: CASSPSNRPSGELFF. The CDR3, as DNA: TGTGCCAGCTCACCTAGTAACAGACCGTCCGGGGAGCTGTTTTTT.

V gene TRBV27 combines with J gene TRBJ2-7, with D perhaps matching TRBD2 (5 bases). CDR3 length equals 13 residues. The V gene's germline CDR1 is MNHEY and CDR2 SMNVEV (reference sequence). The V end was cut by 3 bases, the J end by 4 bases, with 10 bases between. For the CDR3, the DNA is TGTGCCAGCAGTTTTGGGAGTGGGTACGAGCAGTACTTC. Its protein is CASSFGSGYEQYF.

This clone was found many times. The J gene is TRBJ2-7, the V gene TRBV6-1, with 8 nucleotides matching TRBD1. The trim removed 2 bases at V and 5 bases at J, leaving 17 bases unmatched. Germline V gene sequence: CDR1 MNHNS, CDR2 SASEGT. The CDR3 runs to 18 residues. CDR3 nucleotide sequence: TGTGCCAGCAGTGAATTGGGTGGGACAGGCGGCGGTAGAAACGAGCAGTACTTC. Translation: CASSELGGTGGGRNEQYF.